One and the same sample provided the 18 T cell receptor beta chains below, sequenced in a study of T cell repertoires in cytomegalovirus infection. TCRdb re-called the reads through MiXCR, storing one row per CDR3 protein. The table shows under 800,000 distinct CDR3 sequences, with about 24% occurring only once. The sample was CD8+ T cells from PBMCs. These receptors originate from a human donor in good health (CMV status not recorded). Some clones in this sample may be carry-over from other donors' samples.

Points on this clonotype: A clone one base away is much larger, so this may be a read error. CDR3 sequence (DNA): TGTGTCAGTAGTATACGGCAGAAGAACACTGAAGCTTTCTTT. It specifies CVSSIRQKNTEAFF. The chain couples TRBV19 to TRBJ1-1; D remains unclear. Per the germline V gene, CDR1 is LNHDA and CDR2 is SQIVND (reference sequence). The CDR3 loop spans 14 amino acids.

The sample holds a few counts of this clonotype. J is TRBJ2-1 and V is TRBV29-1; perhaps TRBD1 as D (5 bases). Trimming removed 3 bases at V and 2 bases at J, with 11 bases between. Germline loops: CDR1 SQVTM, CDR2 ANQGSEA. CDR3 length: 14 residues. The CDR3 spells CSVDPQDTYNEQFF. DNA of the CDR3: TGCAGCGTTGATCCGCAGGACACCTACAATGAGCAGTTCTTC.

This clonotype was seen at least ten times. The chain links TRBV5-5 to TRBJ1-6; possible D gene TRBD1, 5 bases. Germline V gene data show CDR1 as SGHKS and CDR2 as YYEKEE (reference sequence). V was shortened by 7 bases and J by 10 bases, with 15 bases between the two germline ends. The CDR3 spans 13 residues. CDR3 residues: CASGDPARSPLHF. The CDR3, as DNA: TGTGCCAGCGGGGACCCAGCGCGGTCACCCCTCCACTTT.

Details on this clonotype: A clone one base away is much larger, so this may be a read error. The CDR3 loop reads CASSYSPALNTEAFF. The CDR3, as DNA: TGTGCCAGCAGTTACTCACCTGCCCTGAACACTGAAGCTTTCTTT. The gene calls are TRBV6-8 and TRBJ1-1; no firm D call. The CDR3 totals 15 residues. Trimming removed 0 bases at V and 0 bases at J, with 8 bases between. Germline-derived CDR1 and CDR2 are MNHGY and SAAAGT.

The gene calls are TRBV6-2 or TRBV6-3 and TRBJ2-4; no definite D call. The germline V gene encodes CDR1 MNHEY and CDR2 SVGEGT. The CDR3 extends over 15 amino acids. V lost 7 bases, J lost 8 bases, and 21 bases lay in between. CDR3 DNA sequence: TGTGCCAGCAACTTCGCCCGGACCCCCGTTGACATTCAGTACTTC. Translated, it gives CASNFARTPVDIQYF.

The chain links TRBV4-1 to TRBJ1-2, with D possibly TRBD1 on 6 matching bases. Per germline, CDR1 MGHRA and CDR2 YSYEKL. The CDR3 runs 16 residues. Trimming removed 1 base from V and 5 bases from J, with 17 bases in between. DNA of the CDR3: TGCGCCAGCAGCCAAGGCGGTGCACGGGGGCCTTATGGCTACACCTTC. Amino acids: CASSQGGARGPYGYTF.

The chain recombines TRBV7-9 with TRBJ2-5, with TRBD2 matching 8 bases. The CDR3 loop spans 13 amino acids. CDR1 and CDR2 from the germline V gene are SEHNR and FQNEAQ (reference sequence). V gave up 8 bases and J gave up 5 bases; unmatched junction bases: 7. CDR3 DNA: TGTGCCAGCGGTCGCACGGGAGGGGAGACCCAGTACTTC. Translation gives CASGRTGGETQYF.

The genes are TRBV19 and TRBJ1-2, with TRBD1 identical over 9 bases. This CDR3 is 12 amino acids long. The germline V gene has CDR1 LNHDA and CDR2 SQIVND (reference sequence). Losses at the gene ends were 6 bases for V and 8 bases for J; bases not matched to a gene: 4. The CDR3, as DNA: TGTGCCAGTAGCCCTACAGGGGGCGGCTACACCTTC. Protein product: CASSPTGGGYTF. The full variable domain, its missing parts supplied by reference TRBV19 and TRBJ1-2, is DGGITQSPKYLFRKEGQNVTLSCEQNLNHDAMYWYRQDPGQGLRLIYYSQIVNDFQKGDIAEGYSVSREKKESFPLTVTSAQKNPTAFYLCASSPTGGGYTFGSGTRLTVV.

V and J are TRBV6-8 and TRBJ2-3; D perhaps matches TRBD1 (6 bases). The CDR3 is made up of 18 amino acids. Germline V CDR1 and CDR2: MNHGY, SAAAGT. V was shortened by 2 bases and J by 5 bases, with 23 bases between the two germline ends. The CDR3 DNA is TGTGCCAGCAGTTACACCATTCGGACAGCAGTAATAGAAGATACGCAGTATTTT. It specifies CASSYTIRTAVIEDTQYF.

This clonotype was detected many times. This chain links TRBV7-8 with TRBJ2-1; the D call may be TRBD1 or TRBD2 (5 bases each). This CDR3 spans 15 amino acids. V was trimmed by 3 bases and J by 2 bases, leaving 11 bases between them. The germline V gene encodes CDR1 SGHVS and CDR2 FQNEAQ. CDR3 in amino acids: CASSFEGLAYNEQFF. CDR3 bases: TGTGCCAGCAGCTTTGAGGGGCTGGCCTACAATGAGCAGTTCTTC.

The chain joins TRBV5-5 to TRBJ1-1; no firm D call. From germline, CDR1 is SGHKS and CDR2 YYEKEE (reference sequence). This CDR3 has 14 residues. V was cut by 0 bases and J by 0 bases, with 6 bases left in between. This CDR3 reads CASSLESVNTEAFF. CDR3 bases: TGTGCCAGCAGCTTGGAGTCGGTGAACACTGAAGCTTTCTTT.

V is TRBV2 and J is TRBJ2-7, with a possible D match to TRBD2 (6 bases). With 6 bases removed from V and 5 bases from J, the gap between germline ends came to 11 bases. This CDR3 comprises 12 residues. The germline CDR1 and CDR2 sequences are SNHLY and FYNNEI. The CDR3 nucleotides are TGTGCCAGCAGGGAGACTAGGAACGAGCAGTACTTC. Its protein is CASRETRNEQYF.

There are a few counts of this clonotype. The chain combines TRBV6-5 with TRBJ2-1, with D maybe TRBD1 (5 bases). The CDR3 totals 13 residues. Looked up from germline, CDR1 is MNHEY and CDR2 is SVGAGI. Trimming cost V 6 bases and J 7 bases, with 13 bases left between them. CDR3 in DNA: TGTGCCAGCAGCTGGACACCACAAAATGAGCAGTTCTTC. Protein: CASSWTPQNEQFF.

To note about this clonotype: At one of its ends the junction is not consistent with the germline gene, which may arise from a read error. This chain links TRBV7-9 with TRBJ1-1; D is unclear. The CDR3 is made up of 14 amino acids. The V gene's germline CDR1 is SEHNR and CDR2 FQNEAQ (reference sequence). The CDR3 nucleotides read TGTGCCAGCAGCCTAGCTGAAAGGAACACTGAAGCTTTCTTT. It is translated as CASSLAERNTEAFF.

J is TRBJ2-2 and V is TRBV11-3, with D uncertain. Looked up from germline, CDR1 is SGHNT and CDR2 is YENEEA. V was pared by 1 base and J by 6 bases, with 6 bases between. The CDR3 runs to 13 residues. CDR3 in DNA: TGTGCCAGCAGCTTAGTCCCGGCCGGGGAGCTGTTTTTT. Amino acid sequence: CASSLVPAGELFF.

This clonotype showed up just once. As the CDR3 is not closed by the conserved phenylalanine or tryptophan, this likely results from a read error. CDR3 loop: CASSFPGTEAFS. For the CDR3, the DNA is TGTGCCAGCAGTTTTCCAGGCACTGAAGCTTTCTCT. The rearrangement joins TRBV28 to TRBJ1-1; unclear D gene. This CDR3 spans 12 amino acids. The V gene lost 3 bases and the J gene lost 4 bases, with 6 bases spanning the gap. Germline lookup yields CDR1 MDHEN and CDR2 SYDVKM.

There are a few counts of this clonotype. This chain links TRBV12-3 or TRBV12-4 with TRBJ1-4, with D unresolved. Between the trimmed V and J ends, which lost 3 bases and 5 bases, there was a span of 28 bases. The CDR3 sequence is 20 residues long. The CDR3: CASSFSSSPPKLAENEKLFF. The CDR3 bases are TGTGCCAGCAGTTTTAGCTCCTCCCCCCCAAAACTCGCCGAAAATGAAAAACTGTTTTTT.

The chain is built from TRBV28 and TRBJ1-2, with D unresolved. The germline V and J ends were trimmed by 4 bases and 7 bases, with 13 bases remaining between them. This CDR3 has 13 residues. Looked up from germline, CDR1 is MDHEN and CDR2 is SYDVKM. The CDR3 here is CASSSPAFFGYTF. CDR3 bases: TGTGCCAGCAGTTCCCCAGCCTTCTTTGGCTACACCTTC.